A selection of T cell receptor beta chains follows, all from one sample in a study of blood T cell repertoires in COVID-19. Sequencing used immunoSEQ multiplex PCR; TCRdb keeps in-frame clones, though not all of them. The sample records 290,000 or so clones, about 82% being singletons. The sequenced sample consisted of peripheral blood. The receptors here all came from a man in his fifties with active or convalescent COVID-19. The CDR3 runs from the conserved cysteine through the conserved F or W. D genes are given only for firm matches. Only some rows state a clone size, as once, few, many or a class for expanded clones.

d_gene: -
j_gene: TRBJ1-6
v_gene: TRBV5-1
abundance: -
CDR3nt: TGCGCCAGCAGCTTACGCGGGGAACGTAGTTCACCCCTCCACTTT
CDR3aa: CASSLRGERSSPLHF

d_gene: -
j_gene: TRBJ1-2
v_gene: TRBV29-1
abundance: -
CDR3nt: TGCAGCGTTGTGGGGCAGGGCATGCGCTACACCTTC
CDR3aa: CSVVGQGMRYTF

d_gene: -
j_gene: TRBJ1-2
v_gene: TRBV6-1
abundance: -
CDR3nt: TGTGCCAGCAGGTCACGGGGAGGGACACTCTATGGCTACACCTTC
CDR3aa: CASRSRGGTLYGYTF

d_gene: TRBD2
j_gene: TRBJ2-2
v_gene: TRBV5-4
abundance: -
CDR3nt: TGTGCCAGCAGCCGTAGCGGGAGGACCGGGGCGAACACCGGGGAGCTGTTTTTT
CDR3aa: CASSRSGRTGANTGELFF

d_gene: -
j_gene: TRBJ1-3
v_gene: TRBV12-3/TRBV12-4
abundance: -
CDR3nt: TGTGCCAGCAGCTACTCTGGAAACACCATATATTTT
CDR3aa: CASSYSGNTIYF

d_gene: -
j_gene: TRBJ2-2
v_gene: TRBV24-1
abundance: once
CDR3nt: TGTGCCACCAGTCGGGGGACCGGGGAGCTGTTTTTT
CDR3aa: CATSRGTGELFF

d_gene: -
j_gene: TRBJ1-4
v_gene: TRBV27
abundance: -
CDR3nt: TGTGCCAGCAGTCCCATAGGGGCAACTAATGAAAAACTGTTTTTT
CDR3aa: CASSPIGATNEKLFF

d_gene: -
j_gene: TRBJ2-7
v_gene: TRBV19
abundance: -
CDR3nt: TGTGCCAGTAGTTTCGGCTACGAGCAGTACTTC
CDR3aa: CASSFGYEQYF

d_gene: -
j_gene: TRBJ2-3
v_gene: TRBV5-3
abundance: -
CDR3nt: TGTGCCAGAAGCCCAGGGCCAGATACGCAGTATTTT
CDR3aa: CARSPGPDTQYF

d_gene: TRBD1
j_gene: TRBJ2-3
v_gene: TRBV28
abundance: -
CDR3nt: TGTGCCAGCAGGACAGGGGGTCGGGATACGCAGTATTTT
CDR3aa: CASRTGGRDTQYF

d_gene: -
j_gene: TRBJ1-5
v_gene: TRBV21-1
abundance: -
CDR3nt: TGTGCCAGCAGCAAAGCAACCGAGAGCAATCAGCCCCAGCATTTT
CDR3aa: CASSKATESNQPQHF

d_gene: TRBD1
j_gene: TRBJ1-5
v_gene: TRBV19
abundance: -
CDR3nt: TGTGCCAGTAGTGATACAGGGGGCTGGCAGCCCCAGCATTTT
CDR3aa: CASSDTGGWQPQHF

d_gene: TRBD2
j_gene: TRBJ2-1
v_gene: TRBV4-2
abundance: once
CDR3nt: TGTGCCAGCAGCCAAGTAGCGGGAGGGAGCGGCAATGAGCAGTTCTTC
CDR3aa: CASSQVAGGSGNEQFF

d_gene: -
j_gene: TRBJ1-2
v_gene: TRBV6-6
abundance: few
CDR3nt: TGTGCCAGCAGCCCCGAAGGAGTCTATGGCTACACCTTC
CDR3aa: CASSPEGVYGYTF

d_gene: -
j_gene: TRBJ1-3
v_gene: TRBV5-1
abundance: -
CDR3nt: TGCGCCAGCAGCTTAAACGGCGGCACTGGAAACACCATATATTTT
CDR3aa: CASSLNGGTGNTIYF

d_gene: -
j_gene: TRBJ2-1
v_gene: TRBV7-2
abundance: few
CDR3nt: TGTGCCAGCAGCCCGTCTAGGGGCATCTACAATGAGCAGTTCTTC
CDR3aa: CASSPSRGIYNEQFF

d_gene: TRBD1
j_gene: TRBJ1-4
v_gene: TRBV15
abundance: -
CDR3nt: TGTGCCACCAGCAGAGACCAGGACAGGGTGGTGCGCGTGGCTAATGAAAAACTGTTTTTT
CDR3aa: CATSRDQDRVVRVANEKLFF

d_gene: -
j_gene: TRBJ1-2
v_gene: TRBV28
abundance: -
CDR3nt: TGTGCCAGCAGTCTGAGCCCCTATGGCTACACCTTC
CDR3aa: CASSLSPYGYTF

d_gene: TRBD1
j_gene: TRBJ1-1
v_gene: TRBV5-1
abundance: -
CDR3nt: TGCGCCAGCAGCTCCATGAACCGGGACAGGGGTACTGAAGCTTTCTTT
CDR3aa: CASSSMNRDRGTEAFF

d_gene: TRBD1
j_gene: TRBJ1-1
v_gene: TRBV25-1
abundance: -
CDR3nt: TGTGCCAGCAGCGCAGGGGGCTCGGGTGAAGCTTTCTTT
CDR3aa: CASSAGGSGEAFF

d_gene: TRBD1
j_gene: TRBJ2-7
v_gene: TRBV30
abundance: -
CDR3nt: TGTGCCTGGAGTCGAGGGGGCTCGGGGGAGCAGTACTTC
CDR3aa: CAWSRGGSGEQYF

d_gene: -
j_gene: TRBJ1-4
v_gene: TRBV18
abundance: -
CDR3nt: TGTGCCAGCTCACCCGATGAAAAACTGTTTTTT
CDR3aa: CASSPDEKLFF

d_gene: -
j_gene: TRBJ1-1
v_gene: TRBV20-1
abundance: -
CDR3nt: TGCAGTGCAAGCGGGAACGAGGGGGCTTTCTTT
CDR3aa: CSASGNEGAFF